This T cell receptor (beta chain) was recorded in a study of shared clonotypes between healthy human individuals. Study-level results: Relative to clonotypes present in all four donors, those not shared had lower generation probabilities. Clonotype sharing across donors was expected to vary with sequencing depth. Naive subsets generally had larger estimated richness than memory subsets.

Study processing details: ImmunoSEQ output held junction-only sequences without quality scores, so filtering differed. TCRdb keeps only in-frame clones here, not all; method: immunoSEQ multiplex PCR. Clone size and V and J calls were adopted from that table, with D and trimming inferred from the DNA. This sample has around 2,100,000 clones; about 95% occur once, and the top ten carry more than 0.9%. It was CD45RO-negative cells, positively selected for CCR7, that made up naive CD8 cells, with terminally differentiated effector memory CD45RA+ cells excluded. Germline V CDR1 and CDR2: SNHLY, FYNNEI. The V segment lost 4 bases and the J segment 2 bases; nucleotides outside the gene matches: 9. The length of the CDR3 is 16 residues. Of note for this clone: The antigen remains unidentified.

This receptor was identified in a man in his late teens or twenties in good health. Sequencing was done on a sample of naive CD8+ T cells sorted from blood. The chain joins TRBV2 to TRBJ2-3; TRBD2 agrees at 7 bases. CDR3 coding DNA: TGTGCCAGCAGTGTTGCGGGGGACTCGAACACAGATACGCAGTATTTT. Its protein product is CASSVAGDSNTDTQYF.